The clone carrying this TCR beta chain was picked up many times. What it binds is not known. Generation of TCR beta libraries employed quantitative 5'-RACE incorporating molecular barcodes. TCRdb re-called the 5' RACE reads with MiXCR, one entry per CDR3 protein. The data contain around 210,000 distinct CDR3 sequences, less than 9.5% of them singletons. The sample comes from a study of CD8 T cells in ankylosing spondylitis. Study conclusions and caveats: Earlier reports found some motif variants in synovial fluid and blood in reactive arthritis. Disease-linked clones were reportedly significantly enriched in matched ankylosing spondylitis synovial fluid. Ankylosing spondylitis blood appeared to carry a characteristic TCR beta motif of roughly 8 highly homologous variants.

Germline values: CDR1 DFQATT, CDR2 SNEGSKA (reference sequence). V was clipped by 3 bases and J by 4 bases; unmatched bases: 7. This CDR3 is built from 16 residues. This TCR derives from a female donor with ankylosing spondylitis or in good health (not recorded which). The V gene is TRBV20-1, the J gene TRBJ2-5; 14 bases map to TRBD2. The sample taken for sequencing was blood, either unsorted or a sorted T cell fraction (not recorded which). Here the CDR3 DNA reads TGCAGTGCTAGTTATAGGACTAGCGGGAGGTTAGAGACCCAGTACTTC. This sequence encodes CSASYRTSGRLETQYF.